These 27 T cell receptor beta chains share one sample of origin, sequenced in a study of cytomegalovirus exposure and HLA in healthy donors. The PCR contained 60 Vbeta and 13 Jbeta primers. Some clones are missing from TCRdb's copy, which holds only in-frame ones; the method was immunoSEQ multiplex PCR. The sample holds about 190,000 clones, about four fifths seen once. Sequenced material: PBMCs. Receptors were obtained from a man between 25 and 39 years old in good health and CMV-seropositive.

The chain uses TRBV11-1 and TRBJ2-7; D call uncertain. In germline, CDR1 is SGHAT, CDR2 FQDESV (reference sequence). The CDR3 consists of 15 residues. The V end was cut by 2 bases, the J end by 0 bases, with 11 bases between. CDR3 in amino acids: CASSLLPVLSYEQYF. CDR3 DNA: TGTGCCAGCAGCTTATTACCGGTGCTCTCCTACGAGCAGTACTTC.

This chain joins TRBV2 and TRBJ1-5; D not resolved. The V gene's germline CDR1 is SNHLY and CDR2 FYNNEI. CDR3 length: 12 amino acids. V dropped 6 bases and J dropped 5 bases, with 8 bases sitting between them. The CDR3 loop reads CASRMEDQPQHF. As DNA, the CDR3 is TGTGCCAGCAGGATGGAGGATCAGCCCCAGCATTTT.

This clone occurred once. The chain has TRBV25-1 and TRBJ2-5; 14 bases line up with TRBD2. The CDR3 has 15 amino acids. The V segment lost 4 bases and the J segment 7 bases; nucleotides outside the gene matches: 5. The germline V gene has CDR1 MGHDK and CDR2 SYGVNS. CDR3 sequence reads: CASSATSGRAGTQYF. CDR3 nucleotide sequence: TGTGCCAGCAGTGCGACTAGCGGGAGGGCAGGGACCCAGTACTTC.

The V and J genes are TRBV5-1 and TRBJ2-1; 8 bases are a match to TRBD2. After removal of 4 bases from V and 5 bases from J, the junction contained 11 bases not matched to a gene. The length of the CDR3 is 16 residues. Germline V CDR1 and CDR2: SGHRS, YFSETQ. The DNA for the CDR3 is TGCGCCAGCAGCCCACTAATCGGGGGGGCGCACAATGAGCAGTTCTTC. Translation: CASSPLIGGAHNEQFF.

This clone has a handful of counts. The chain combines TRBV7-9 with TRBJ1-2; D possibly corresponds to TRBD1 (5 bases). The CDR3 extends over 13 amino acids. Per the germline V gene, CDR1 is SEHNR and CDR2 is FQNEAQ (reference sequence). V lost 5 bases and J 2 bases, leaving 9 bases between the germline ends. In DNA, the CDR3 is TGTGCCAGCAGCGGAGGGACCAACTATGGCTACACCTTC. It is translated as CASSGGTNYGYTF.

The gene calls are TRBV7-8 and TRBJ2-1; unclear D gene. There are 17 residues in the CDR3. Trimming pared 4 bases from V and 4 bases from J, leaving 20 bases between. CDR1 SGHVS and CDR2 FQNEAQ come from the germline V gene. The CDR3 DNA reads TGTGCCAGCAGCTCGACCTTAATAGCAGACCCTTACAATGAGCAGTTCTTC. Protein product: CASSSTLIADPYNEQFF.

The CDR3 protein is CASTRMASGYEEQYF. For the CDR3, the DNA is TGTGCCAGCACCCGGATGGCCTCGGGGTATGAGGAGCAGTACTTC. The chain links TRBV28 to TRBJ2-7, with a weak D call TRBD2 (5 bases). In germline, CDR1 is MDHEN, CDR2 SYDVKM. CDR3 length: 15 residues. Trimming took 7 bases from V and 7 from J, leaving 23 bases between them.

The rearrangement uses TRBV7-3 and TRBJ2-1; 9 bases align to TRBD2. The length of the CDR3 is 15 residues. V lost 2 bases and J lost 7; bases outside the gene matches: 6. Germline CDR1 SGHTA, CDR2 FQGTGA. The chain's CDR3 is CASSLAVAGVNEQFF. DNA for the CDR3: TGTGCCAGCAGCTTAGCGGTAGCGGGAGTTAATGAGCAGTTCTTC.

The chain links TRBV5-5 to TRBJ2-2; 9 nucleotides match TRBD1. There are 15 residues in the CDR3. The ends lost 3 bases at V and 6 bases at J; junction bases unmatched: 6. Germline V CDR1 and CDR2: SGHKS, YYEKEE (reference sequence). This CDR3 is CASSSDRGWSGELFF. The CDR3 DNA reads TGTGCCAGCAGCTCCGACAGGGGGTGGTCCGGGGAGCTGTTTTTT.

The chain recombines TRBV5-1 with TRBJ2-5; 9 bases match TRBD2. Germline V gene lookup returns CDR1 SGHRS and CDR2 YFSETQ. The CDR3 is 14 amino acids. The J segment lost 4 bases and the V segment lost 5 bases, leaving 6 bases of the junction unmatched. As DNA, the CDR3 is TGCGCCAGCAGTTACGGAGCGGGAGGAGAGACCCAGTACTTC. Encoded protein: CASSYGAGGETQYF. Supplemented by reference TRBV5-1 and TRBJ2-5, the full variable domain reads KAGVTQTPRYLIKTRGQQVTLSCSPISGHRSVSWYQQTPGQGLQFLFEYFSETQRNKGNFPGRFSGRQFSNSRSEMNVSTLELGDSALYLCASSYGAGGETQYFGPGTRLLVL.

The gene calls are TRBV4-2 and TRBJ1-4; 9 positions agree with TRBD1. The J segment lost 8 bases and the V segment lost 5 bases, leaving 9 bases of the junction unmatched. The CDR3 is made up of 15 amino acids. CDR1 LGHNA and CDR2 YNFKEQ come from the germline V gene. The CDR3 sequence is CASSEPGQGREKLFF. In DNA form, the CDR3 reads TGTGCCAGCAGCGAACCGGGACAGGGAAGGGAAAAACTGTTTTTT.

This clone was counted once. The V gene is TRBV4-3, the J gene TRBJ2-1; no definite D call. The V end was cut by 0 bases, the J end by 2 bases, with 8 bases between. The germline V gene has CDR1 LGHNA and CDR2 YSLEER. The CDR3 sequence is 15 residues long. CDR3 coding DNA: TGCGCCAGCAGCCAAGAAGAGCTAGCCTACAATGAGCAGTTCTTC. Translation gives CASSQEELAYNEQFF.

In nucleotides, the CDR3 is TGTGCCAGCACCAAACCGGCGGTGGCGACTGAAGCTTTCTTT. Its translation is CASTKPAVATEAFF. The chain links TRBV28 to TRBJ1-1; D remains unclear. Germline V gene data show CDR1 as MDHEN and CDR2 as SYDVKM. V was clipped by 7 bases and J by 5 bases, with 17 bases between them. This CDR3 has 14 residues.

V and J are TRBV9 and TRBJ2-7; 8 bases line up with TRBD1. The CDR3 is made up of 15 amino acids. Germline CDR1 SGDLS, CDR2 YYNGEE. Unmatched junction bases numbered 4, after V lost 0 bases and J lost 2 bases. The CDR3 sequence: CASSVGATGAYEQYF. The CDR3 DNA reads TGTGCCAGCAGCGTAGGGGCGACAGGGGCCTACGAGCAGTACTTC.

This sequence joins TRBV5-1 and TRBJ2-2; TRBD1 matches 7 bases. V shed 0 bases and J 3 bases; nucleotides not matched to a gene: 2. Germline loops: CDR1 SGHRS, CDR2 YFSETQ. The CDR3 contains 15 residues. The CDR3 sequence: CASSLVGGDTGELFF. As DNA, the CDR3 is TGCGCCAGCAGCTTGGTAGGGGGCGACACCGGGGAGCTGTTTTTT. The variable domain in full, with the rest retrieved from reference TRBV5-1 and TRBJ2-2, is KAGVTQTPRYLIKTRGQQVTLSCSPISGHRSVSWYQQTPGQGLQFLFEYFSETQRNKGNFPGRFSGRQFSNSRSEMNVSTLELGDSALYLCASSLVGGDTGELFFGEGSRLTVL.

The V call is TRBV6-5, the J call TRBJ2-7; 7 bases match TRBD1. CDR3 length equals 14 residues. J gave up 3 bases and V 2 bases, and 4 bases lay outside the gene matches. Looked up from germline, CDR1 is MNHEY and CDR2 is SVGAGI. In DNA form, the CDR3 reads TGTGCCAGCAGTTACCCCGGGACAGTCTACGAGCAGTACTTC. Translation gives CASSYPGTVYEQYF.

V gene TRBV5-1 combines with J gene TRBJ2-7; 12 bases match TRBD2. The CDR3 is 16 residues long. CDR1 is SGHRS and CDR2 is YFSETQ in the germline V gene. The ends lost 4 bases at V and 4 bases at J; junction bases unmatched: 9. CDR3 region: CASSPLTSGGLYEQYF. CDR3 nucleotide sequence: TGCGCCAGCAGCCCGCTGACTAGCGGGGGCCTTTACGAGCAGTACTTC.

The J gene is TRBJ2-3, the V gene TRBV5-3; D remains unclear. TRBV5-3 falls under the ORF class, with uncertain function. This CDR3 contains 9 residues. V gave up 6 bases and J gave up 14 bases, with 10 bases separating them. CDR3 region: CARTLTGYF. In DNA, the CDR3 is TGTGCCAGAACGTTGACTGGGTATTTT.

V and J are TRBV4-3 and TRBJ2-1, with TRBD2 identical over 10 bases. CDR3 length: 15 residues. Germline V CDR1 and CDR2: LGHNA, YSLEER. J gave up 4 bases and V 6 bases, and 6 bases lay outside the gene matches. CDR3 sequence (DNA): TGCGCCAGCAGTCCAAGCGGGGGGGAATACAATGAGCAGTTCTTC. It translates to CASSPSGGEYNEQFF.

CDR3 region: CASRTGNQPQHF. The CDR3 DNA follows: TGTGCCAGCAGGACAGGGAATCAGCCCCAGCATTTT. The chain employs TRBV27 and TRBJ1-5; TRBD1 matches 7 bases. The CDR3 has 12 residues. V was clipped by 6 bases and J by 4 bases; unmatched bases: 0. Germline CDR1 MNHEY, CDR2 SMNVEV (reference sequence).

The chain joins TRBV27 to TRBJ2-1; 9 bases line up with TRBD1. Germline CDR1 reads MNHEY; CDR2 reads SMNVEV (reference sequence). J lost 4 bases, V lost 6 bases, and 7 bases had no gene match. The CDR3 sequence is 15 residues long. The DNA of the CDR3 is TGTGCCAGCAGCAAACCGGGACAGGGATACAATGAGCAGTTCTTC. This translates into CASSKPGQGYNEQFF.

This sequence joins TRBV6-6 and TRBJ2-5, with TRBD1 identical over 9 bases. The CDR3 sequence is 16 residues long. Germline assignment: CDR1 MNHNY and CDR2 SVGAGI (reference sequence). V shed 3 bases and J 3 bases; nucleotides not matched to a gene: 8. The CDR3 bases are TGTGCCAGCAGTTATAGGACAGGGGTGGGGGAAGAGACCCAGTACTTC. Amino acid sequence: CASSYRTGVGEETQYF.

This chain uses TRBV10-2 with TRBJ1-2, with 7 bases identical to TRBD1. Germline CDR1 is WSHSY and CDR2 is SAAADI. The J segment lost 2 bases and the V segment lost 6 bases, leaving 3 bases of the junction unmatched. The CDR3 extends over 13 amino acids. The CDR3 DNA is TGCGCCAGCAGCCCACAGGGGAACTATGGCTACACCTTC. Amino acids: CASSPQGNYGYTF.

The CDR3 sequence: CASSLADRGGSEQYF. DNA of the CDR3: TGCGCCAGCAGCTTGGCCGACAGGGGTGGGTCCGAGCAGTACTTC. The chain combines TRBV5-1 with TRBJ2-7, with TRBD1 identical over 8 bases. CDR1 and CDR2 from the germline V gene are SGHRS and YFSETQ. Trimming cost V 0 bases and J 6 bases; bases outside gene matches: 8. This CDR3 contains 15 residues. The full variable domain, its missing parts supplied by reference TRBV5-1 and TRBJ2-7, is KAGVTQTPRYLIKTRGQQVTLSCSPISGHRSVSWYQQTPGQGLQFLFEYFSETQRNKGNFPGRFSGRQFSNSRSEMNVSTLELGDSALYLCASSLADRGGSEQYFGPGTRLTVT.

The J gene is TRBJ2-3, the V gene TRBV7-3, with D perhaps TRBD2 (5 bases). CDR3 length: 14 residues. V was trimmed by 1 base and J by 5 bases, leaving 10 bases between them. Germline loops: CDR1 SGHTA, CDR2 FQGTGA. The CDR3 loop reads CASSLMTNEDTQYF. The DNA for the CDR3 is TGTGCCAGCAGCTTAATGACTAACGAAGATACGCAGTATTTT.

The V gene is TRBV19, the J gene TRBJ1-1, with D perhaps matching TRBD1 (6 bases). The CDR3 length is 14 residues. Per the germline V gene, CDR1 is LNHDA and CDR2 is SQIVND (reference sequence). Trimming removed 5 bases at V and 5 bases at J, with 15 bases between. The CDR3 spells CASSGGPGGTEAFF. The CDR3 DNA sequence: TGTGCCAGTAGTGGGGGCCCAGGTGGAACTGAAGCTTTCTTT.

The chain uses TRBV25-1 and TRBJ2-7, with 8 positions matching TRBD2. Germline CDR1 reads MGHDK; CDR2 reads SYGVNS. The V and J ends lost 3 bases and 13 bases, in that order; junction bases with no gene match: 8. The CDR3 totals 12 residues. CDR3 protein: CASSEAGGPSYF. The CDR3 region has the DNA TGTGCCAGCAGTGAGGCGGGGGGACCAAGTTACTTC.